The present TCR beta chain was sequenced within a study of shared clonotypes between healthy human individuals. The CDR3 is 14 residues long. Per germline, CDR1 SGHAT and CDR2 FQNNGV. Germline trimming cut 5 bases from V and 5 bases from J; bases unmatched to any gene: 7. Negatively enriched CD4+ T cells were divided by CD45RA into naive and memory. This clone turned up a few times. The antigen remains unidentified. Profiled with immunoSEQ multiplex PCR; TCRdb holds only in-frame clones, not every one. This table holds roughly 2.2 million clones, 93% found once. Findings and limits, study-wide: The generation probabilities recorded for non-shared clonotypes fell below those of clonotypes shared by all four donors. Even with large depth, rarefaction showed that sorted-subset sequencing was incomplete. The genetic and exposure-history diversity represented was limited by few donors.

The sequence derives from a young man in good health. Some clones in this sample may be carry-over from other donors' samples. Input material: naive CD4+ T cells from PBMCs. Noted subset: CD45RA+ positively selected. J is TRBJ2-7 and V is TRBV11-2; 9 positions match TRBD2. CDR3 DNA: TGTGCCAGCAGCCCGGTGGCGGGAGGGCACGAGCAGTACTTC. It is translated as CASSPVAGGHEQYF.